This T cell receptor beta chain derives from a study of cytomegalovirus exposure and HLA in healthy donors. It was with 60 Vbeta and 13 Jbeta primers that the PCR ran. Profiling relied on immunoSEQ multiplex PCR, and the TCRdb table lists in-frame clones only, not all of them. This table has 90,000 to 120,000 clones, approximately 79% appearing once. Per germline, CDR1 SEHNR and CDR2 FQNEAQ (reference sequence). J lost 5 bases, V lost 4 bases, and 20 bases had no gene match. This CDR3 has 19 residues. Sequenced material: PBMCs. The sequence was collected from a man aged 55 to 69 in good health and CMV-seropositive. V and J are TRBV7-9 and TRBJ2-5; 9 bases fit TRBD2. CDR3 coding DNA: TGTGCCAGCAGCTCTCCGTGGATTAGGGCGGGGGGGCGTTCGGAGACCCAGTACTTC. Protein: CASSSPWIRAGGRSETQYF.